These 6 T cell receptor beta chains came from one sample sequenced in a study of identical twins. TCRdb called the 5' RACE reads again in MiXCR, with one record for every CDR3 protein. This sample has approximately 700,000 distinct CDR3 sequences, with over 15% found just once. The same data also went into a second study, on T cells expressing NK-cell markers.

The sequenced sample was PBMCs. The receptor source for this set is a young woman in good health.

This chain connects TRBV2 to TRBJ1-5; D is perhaps TRBD1 (5 bases). This CDR3 spans 17 amino acids. The ends were cut back, 6 bases at V and 0 bases at J, with 18 bases in the middle. Germline CDR1 is SNHLY and CDR2 is FYNNEI. CDR3 loop: CASRFRGLADSNQPQHF. In DNA, the CDR3 is TGTGCCAGCAGGTTCCGGGGGTTGGCAGATAGCAATCAGCCCCAGCATTTT.

The chain couples TRBV29-1 to TRBJ2-5; 7 bases fit TRBD1. Trimming at V came to 7 bases and at J to 2 bases, leaving 10 bases not matched to a gene. Germline V gene data show CDR1 as SQVTM and CDR2 as ANQGSEA. This CDR3 has 14 amino acids. DNA for the CDR3: TGCAGCGCTCACACACGGGGACAGCAAGAGACCCAGTACTTC. This codes for CSAHTRGQQETQYF.

The V call is TRBV11-1, the J call TRBJ2-7, with 9 nucleotides matching TRBD1. The CDR3 length is 18 residues. CDR1 is SGHAT, CDR2 FQDESV, per germline (reference sequence). CDR3 in amino acids: CALGTPGTGFDGGSEQYF. Here the CDR3 DNA reads TGTGCTCTTGGGACGCCCGGGACAGGGTTCGATGGGGGGTCCGAGCAGTACTTC.

This chain joins TRBV20-1 and TRBJ2-5, with D tentatively TRBD1 or TRBD2 (5 bases each). This CDR3 has 13 residues. V was trimmed by 2 bases and J by 6 bases, leaving 13 bases between them. The germline V gene has CDR1 DFQATT and CDR2 SNEGSKA (reference sequence). Here the CDR3 reads CSARSPEGKTQYF. As DNA, the CDR3 is TGCAGTGCTAGAAGCCCTGAGGGGAAGACCCAGTACTTC.

This clonotype turned up a few times. The V call is TRBV7-2, the J call TRBJ2-5; no firm D call. V was clipped by 2 bases and J by 4 bases, with 11 bases between them. The CDR3 extends over 14 amino acids. CDR1 and CDR2 from the germline V gene are SGHTA and FQGNSA. The CDR3 loop is CASSLSLTRETQYF. The CDR3 DNA reads TGTGCCAGCAGCTTATCTTTAACCCGAGAGACCCAGTACTTC.

V and J are TRBV5-1 and TRBJ2-1, with no clear D. With 0 bases removed from V and 0 bases from J, the gap between germline ends came to 10 bases. The CDR3 is 16 residues long. Germline V CDR1 and CDR2: SGHRS, YFSETQ. CDR3 loop: CASSLGAVSSYNEQFF. The CDR3 coding sequence is TGCGCCAGCAGCTTGGGAGCAGTGAGCTCCTACAATGAGCAGTTCTTC.